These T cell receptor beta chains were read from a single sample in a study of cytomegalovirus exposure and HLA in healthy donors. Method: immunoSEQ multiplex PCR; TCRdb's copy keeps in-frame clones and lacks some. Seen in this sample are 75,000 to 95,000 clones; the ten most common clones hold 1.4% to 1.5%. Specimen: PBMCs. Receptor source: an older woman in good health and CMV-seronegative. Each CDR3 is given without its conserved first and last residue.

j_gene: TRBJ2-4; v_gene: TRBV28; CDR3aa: ASNREAKNIQY
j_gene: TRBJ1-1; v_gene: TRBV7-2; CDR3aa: ASSLQGATEAF
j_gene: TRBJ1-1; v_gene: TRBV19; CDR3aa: ASSISSRGTEAF
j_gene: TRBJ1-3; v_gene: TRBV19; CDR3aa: ASSPDTGWDTIY
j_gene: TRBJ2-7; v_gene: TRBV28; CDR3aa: ASSLGLAGVREQY
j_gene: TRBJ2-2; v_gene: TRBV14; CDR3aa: ASSQVGSGSGNTGELF
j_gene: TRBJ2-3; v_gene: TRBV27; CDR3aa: ASRTTPTDTQY
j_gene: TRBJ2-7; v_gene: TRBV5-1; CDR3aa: ASSPPSGPYEQY
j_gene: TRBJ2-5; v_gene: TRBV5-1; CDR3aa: ASSLVGLQETQY
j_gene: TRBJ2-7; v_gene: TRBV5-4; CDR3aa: ASSLDAGGFYEQY
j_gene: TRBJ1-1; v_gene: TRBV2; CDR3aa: ASHTSRSRDTEAF
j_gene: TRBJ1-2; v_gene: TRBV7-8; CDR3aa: ASSARDRDGGYT
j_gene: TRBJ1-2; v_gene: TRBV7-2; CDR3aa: ASSSGGYGYT
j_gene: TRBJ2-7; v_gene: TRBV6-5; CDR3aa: ASSYSGAGEFYEQY
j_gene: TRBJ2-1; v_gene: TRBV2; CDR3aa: ASSGGQADNEQF
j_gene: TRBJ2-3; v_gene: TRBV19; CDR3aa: ASMHPGQLTDTQY
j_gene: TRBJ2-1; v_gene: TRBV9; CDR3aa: ASSGSNFYEQF
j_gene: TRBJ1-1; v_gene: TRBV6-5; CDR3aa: ASNPRGHSTEAF
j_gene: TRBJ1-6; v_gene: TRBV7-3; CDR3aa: ASSLVGNNSPLH
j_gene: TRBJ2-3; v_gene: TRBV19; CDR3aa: ASSMTGETDTQY
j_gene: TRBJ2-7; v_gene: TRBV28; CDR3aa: ASSLGQLYYEQY
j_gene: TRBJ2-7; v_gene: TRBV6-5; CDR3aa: ASSHAGTGAYEQY
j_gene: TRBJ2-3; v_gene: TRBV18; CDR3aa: ASSPAFTGTSGTGMRDTQY
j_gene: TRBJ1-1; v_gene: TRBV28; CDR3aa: ASSSTNTEAF
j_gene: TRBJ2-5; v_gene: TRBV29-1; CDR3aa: SVDWLVGGTQY
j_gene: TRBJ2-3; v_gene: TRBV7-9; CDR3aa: ASSRGLPPDTQY
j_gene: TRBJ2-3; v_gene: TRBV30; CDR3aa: AWSPGDETDTQY
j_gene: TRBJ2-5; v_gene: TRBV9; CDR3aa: AIPTSGRLETQY
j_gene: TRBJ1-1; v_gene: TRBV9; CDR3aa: ASSVGGDTEAF
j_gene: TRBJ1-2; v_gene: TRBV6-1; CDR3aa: ASTPDRADGYT
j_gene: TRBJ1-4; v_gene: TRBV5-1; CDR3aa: ASSEKQSSDEKLF
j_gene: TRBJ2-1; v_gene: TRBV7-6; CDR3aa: ASSPPGTYNEQF
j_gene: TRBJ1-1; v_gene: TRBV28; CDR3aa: ASSSAEDMNTEAF
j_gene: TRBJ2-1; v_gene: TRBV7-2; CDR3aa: ASSLYSTGGEQF
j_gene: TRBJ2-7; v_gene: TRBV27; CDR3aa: ASSLSYPGYEQY
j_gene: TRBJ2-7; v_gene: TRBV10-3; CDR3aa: AIRWTSGSYEQY
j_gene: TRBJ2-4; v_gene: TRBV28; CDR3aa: ASTGPSGLNIQY
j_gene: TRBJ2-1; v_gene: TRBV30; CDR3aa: AWKGAGGGQF
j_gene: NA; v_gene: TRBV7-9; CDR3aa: ASSSLVGTGRNEQY
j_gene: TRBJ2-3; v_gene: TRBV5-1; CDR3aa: ASSLNGGLAGRDTQY
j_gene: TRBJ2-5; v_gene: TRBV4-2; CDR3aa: ASSQVGGQAGSRY
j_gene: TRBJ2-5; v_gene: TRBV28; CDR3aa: ASRETGGDGETQY
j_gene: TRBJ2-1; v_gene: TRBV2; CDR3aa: ASSDNLEGGDEQF
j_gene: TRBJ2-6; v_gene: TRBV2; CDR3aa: VSGGTGANVLT
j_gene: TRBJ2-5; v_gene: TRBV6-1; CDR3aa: ASSVLGLVGETQY
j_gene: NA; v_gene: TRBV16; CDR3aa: ASSPTFQVGWGPQY
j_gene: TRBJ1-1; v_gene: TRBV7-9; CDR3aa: ASSSETGVAF